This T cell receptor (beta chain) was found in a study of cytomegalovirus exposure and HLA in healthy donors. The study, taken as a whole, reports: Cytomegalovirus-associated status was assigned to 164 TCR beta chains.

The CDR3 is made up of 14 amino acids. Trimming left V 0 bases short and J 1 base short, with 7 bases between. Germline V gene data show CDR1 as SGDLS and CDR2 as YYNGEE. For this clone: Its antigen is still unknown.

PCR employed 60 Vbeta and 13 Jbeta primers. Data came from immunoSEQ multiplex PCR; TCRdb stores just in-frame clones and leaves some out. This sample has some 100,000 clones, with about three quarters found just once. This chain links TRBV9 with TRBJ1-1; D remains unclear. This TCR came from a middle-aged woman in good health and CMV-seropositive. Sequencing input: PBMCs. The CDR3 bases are TGTGCCAGCAGCGTAGACACAAAGAACACTGAAGCTTTCTTT. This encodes CASSVDTKNTEAFF.